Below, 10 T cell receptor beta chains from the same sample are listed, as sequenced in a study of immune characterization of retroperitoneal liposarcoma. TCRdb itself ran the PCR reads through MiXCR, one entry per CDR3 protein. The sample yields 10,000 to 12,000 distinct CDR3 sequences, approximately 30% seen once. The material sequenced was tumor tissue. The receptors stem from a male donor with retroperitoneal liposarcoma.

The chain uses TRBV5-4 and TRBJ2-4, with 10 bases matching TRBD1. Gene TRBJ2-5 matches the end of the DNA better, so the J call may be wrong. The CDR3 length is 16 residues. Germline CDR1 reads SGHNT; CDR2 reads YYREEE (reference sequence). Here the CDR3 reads CASSFGTGAQQETQYF. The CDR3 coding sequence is TGTGCCAGCAGCTTTGGGACAGGGGCACAACAAGAGACCCAGTACTTC.

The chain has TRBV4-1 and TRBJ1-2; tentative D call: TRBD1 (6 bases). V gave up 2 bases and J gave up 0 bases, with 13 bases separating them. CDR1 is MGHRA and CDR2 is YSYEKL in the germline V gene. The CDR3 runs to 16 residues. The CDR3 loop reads CASSQIGRGANYGYTF. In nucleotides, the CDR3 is TGCGCCAGCAGCCAAATAGGAAGGGGGGCTAACTATGGCTACACCTTC.

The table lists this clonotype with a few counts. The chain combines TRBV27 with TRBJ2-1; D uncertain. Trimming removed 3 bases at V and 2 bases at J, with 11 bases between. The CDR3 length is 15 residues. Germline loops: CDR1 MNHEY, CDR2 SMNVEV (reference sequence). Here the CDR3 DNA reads TGTGCCAGCAGTTTTGGTGGGATGACCTACAATGAGCAGTTCTTC. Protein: CASSFGGMTYNEQFF.

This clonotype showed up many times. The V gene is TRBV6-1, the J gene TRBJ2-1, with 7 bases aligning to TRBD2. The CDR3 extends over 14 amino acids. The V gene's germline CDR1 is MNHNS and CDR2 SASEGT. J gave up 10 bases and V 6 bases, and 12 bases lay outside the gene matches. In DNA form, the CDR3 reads TGTGCCAGCAGGATAAGCGGGACCTATCCCGAGCAGTTCTTC. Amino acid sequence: CASRISGTYPEQFF.

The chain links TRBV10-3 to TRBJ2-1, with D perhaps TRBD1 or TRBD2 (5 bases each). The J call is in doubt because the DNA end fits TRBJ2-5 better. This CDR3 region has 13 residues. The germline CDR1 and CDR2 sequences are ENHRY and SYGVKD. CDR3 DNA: TGTGCCATCAGGTCCGGGACCCCAGGGACCCAGTACTTC. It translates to CAIRSGTPGTQYF.

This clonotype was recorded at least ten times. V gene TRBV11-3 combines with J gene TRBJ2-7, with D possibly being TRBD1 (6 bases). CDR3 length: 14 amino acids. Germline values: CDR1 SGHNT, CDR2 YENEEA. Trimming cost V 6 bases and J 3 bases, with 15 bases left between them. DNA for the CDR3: TGTGCCAGCAGTCCCAGGGGCAGTGACTACGAGCAGTACTTC. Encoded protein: CASSPRGSDYEQYF.

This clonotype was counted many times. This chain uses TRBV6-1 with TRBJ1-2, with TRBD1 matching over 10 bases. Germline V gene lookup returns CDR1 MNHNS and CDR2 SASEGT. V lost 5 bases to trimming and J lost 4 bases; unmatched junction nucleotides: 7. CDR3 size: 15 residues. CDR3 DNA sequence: TGTGCCAGCAGTACCAGGGACAGGGGACTCTATGGCTACACCTTC. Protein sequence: CASSTRDRGLYGYTF.

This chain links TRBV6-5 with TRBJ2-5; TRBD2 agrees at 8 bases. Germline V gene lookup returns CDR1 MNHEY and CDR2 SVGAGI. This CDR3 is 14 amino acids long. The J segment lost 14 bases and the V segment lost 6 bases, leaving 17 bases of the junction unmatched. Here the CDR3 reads CASSPGGLGYEQYF. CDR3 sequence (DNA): TGTGCCAGCAGCCCTGGGGGACTAGGCTACGAGCAATACTTC.

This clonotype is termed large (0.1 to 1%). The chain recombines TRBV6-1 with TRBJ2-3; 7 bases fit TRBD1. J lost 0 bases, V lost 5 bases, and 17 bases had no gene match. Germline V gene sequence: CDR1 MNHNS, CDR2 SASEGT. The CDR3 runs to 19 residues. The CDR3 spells CASSSLTVPGGLSTDTQYF. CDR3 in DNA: TGTGCCAGCAGTTCTCTGACAGTCCCAGGGGGTCTTAGCACAGATACGCAGTATTTT.

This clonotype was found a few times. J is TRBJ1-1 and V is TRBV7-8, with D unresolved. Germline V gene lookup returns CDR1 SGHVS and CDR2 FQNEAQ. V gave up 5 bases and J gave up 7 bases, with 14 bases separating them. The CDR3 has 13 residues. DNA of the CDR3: TGTGCCAGCAGCATAACCCGTGGAGGTGAAGCTTTCTTT. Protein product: CASSITRGGEAFF.